This TCR beta chain comes out of a study of tumor-infiltrating lymphocytes in primary liver carcinoma. The CDR3 runs to 14 residues. CDR1 is SGHAT and CDR2 is FQNNGV in the germline V gene. Co-extracted RNA and DNA came from roughly 20-30 mg of unsorted bulk tissue. The authors made TCR beta cDNA from about 500 ng total RNA with a constant-region primer. Nested multiplex PCR, run for three rounds with slightly modified ARM-PCR, yielded TCR beta libraries. With TRBV1-TRBV30 forward primers and a C-beta reverse primer, the first two PCR rounds were run for around 11 cycles each. TCRdb called the multiplex PCR reads again in MiXCR, with one record for every CDR3 protein. The table includes over 100,000 distinct CDR3 sequences, about two thirds detected once. Study results and limitations: Tumor-adjacent and tumor-blood pairs showed less overlap than tumor region pairs.

About this clonotype: The antigen is undetermined. One junction end does not reproduce the germline sequence, and a read error may be involved.

The clonotype was recovered from an older woman with primary liver carcinoma and hepatitis B virus infection. The chain is built from TRBV11-2 and TRBJ1-2; D gene ambiguous. Sequencing was carried out using tumor-adjacent normal liver tissue. The CDR3 here is CASSLDWAYYGYTF. DNA for the CDR3: TGTGCCAGCAGCTTAGATTGGGCTTACTATGGTTACACCTTC.